This T cell receptor beta chain originates from a study of blood T cell repertoires in COVID-19. Across the whole study: T cells, B-cell-depleted T cells, or PBMCs supplied cDNA or gDNA.

Trimming stripped 4 bases from V and 0 bases from J, with 16 bases between. The germline gives CDR1 SGHNT, CDR2 YYREEE (reference sequence). The CDR3 sequence is 16 residues long. Patients in Seattle were enrolled during active infection, then followed longitudinally. Profiling relied on immunoSEQ multiplex PCR, and the TCRdb table lists in-frame clones only, not all of them. The sample has 100,000 to 150,000 clones; about 85% are singletons. Source material: peripheral blood. This chain links TRBV5-4 with TRBJ1-1; TRBD1 might be the D (6 bases). This TCR was recovered from a woman aged 80 or over with COVID-19, enrolled during active disease. The CDR3 reads CASSNTGNLVNTEAFF. The CDR3 coding sequence is TGTGCCAGCAGCAATACAGGGAACCTCGTGAACACTGAAGCTTTCTTT.